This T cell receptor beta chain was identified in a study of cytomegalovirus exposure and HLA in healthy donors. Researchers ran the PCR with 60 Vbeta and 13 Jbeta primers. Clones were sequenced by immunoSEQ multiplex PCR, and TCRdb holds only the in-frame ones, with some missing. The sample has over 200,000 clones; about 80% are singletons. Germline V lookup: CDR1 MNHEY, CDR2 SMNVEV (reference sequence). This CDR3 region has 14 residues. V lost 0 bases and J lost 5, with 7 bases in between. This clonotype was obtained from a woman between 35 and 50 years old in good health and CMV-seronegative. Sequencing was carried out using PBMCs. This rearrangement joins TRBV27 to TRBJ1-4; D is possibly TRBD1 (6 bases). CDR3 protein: CASSLSRGNEKLFF. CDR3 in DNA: TGTGCCAGCAGTTTATCAAGGGGGAATGAAAAACTGTTTTTT.